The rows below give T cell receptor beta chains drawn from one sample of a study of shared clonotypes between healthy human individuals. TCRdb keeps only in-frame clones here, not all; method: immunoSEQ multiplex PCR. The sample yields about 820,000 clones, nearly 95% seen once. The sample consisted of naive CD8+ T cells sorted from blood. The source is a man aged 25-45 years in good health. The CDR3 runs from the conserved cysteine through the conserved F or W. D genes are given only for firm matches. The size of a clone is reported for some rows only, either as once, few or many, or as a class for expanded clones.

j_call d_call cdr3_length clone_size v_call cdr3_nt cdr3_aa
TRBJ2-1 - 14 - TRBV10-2 TGCGCCAGCAGTGAGGCTAGGGGGTACAATGAGCAGTTCTTC CASSEARGYNEQFF
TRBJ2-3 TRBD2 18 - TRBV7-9 TGTGCCAGCAGCTGGCTACGCTCTGGCGGGAGGGCCCAAGATACGCAGTATTTT CASSWLRSGGRAQDTQYF
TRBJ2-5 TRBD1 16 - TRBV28 TGTGCCAGCACCCTCTCCCCGGGACAGGCTCAAGAGACCCAGTACTTC CASTLSPGQAQETQYF
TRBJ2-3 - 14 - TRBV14 TGTGCCAGCAGCCAAGATGTTTTCACAGATACGCAGTATTTT CASSQDVFTDTQYF
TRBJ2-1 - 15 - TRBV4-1 TGCGCCAGCAGCCAAGATCGAGGTACCGGGAAGCGGGAGTTCTTC CASSQDRGTGKREFF
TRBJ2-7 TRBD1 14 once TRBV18 TGTGCCAGCCGTGGGACAGGGAGCACTTACGAGCAGTACTTC CASRGTGSTYEQYF
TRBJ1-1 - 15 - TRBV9 TGTGCCAGCAGCGTAGACGTCGGGCTGAACACTGAAGCTTTCTTT CASSVDVGLNTEAFF
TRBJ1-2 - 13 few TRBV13 TGTGCCAGCAGACCGGGTGGGGACTATGGCTACACCTTC CASRPGGDYGYTF
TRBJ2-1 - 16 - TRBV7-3 TGTGCCAGCAGCCCGCAGGGCCGGGGTTTATTAAATGAGCAGTTCTTC CASSPQGRGLLNEQFF
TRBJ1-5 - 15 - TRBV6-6 TGTGCCATTGCACCCGGGACAAATAGCAATCAGCCCCAGCATTTT CAIAPGTNSNQPQHF
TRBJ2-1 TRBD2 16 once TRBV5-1 TGCGCCAGCAGCTTGGGCATCGCGGGAGCCGGCGATGAGCAGTTCTTC CASSLGIAGAGDEQFF
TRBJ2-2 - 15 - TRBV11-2 TGTGCCAGCAGCTCGTACACAAGCCCCACCGGGGAGCTGTTTTTT CASSSYTSPTGELFF
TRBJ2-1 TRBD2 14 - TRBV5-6 TGTGCCAGCAGTCCTCGGACTAGCGACAATGAGCAGTTCTTC CASSPRTSDNEQFF
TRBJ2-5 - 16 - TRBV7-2 TGTGCCAGCAGCTTAACCGGGCAGGGAAGGTTGGAGACCCAGTACTTC CASSLTGQGRLETQYF
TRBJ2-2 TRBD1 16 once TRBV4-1 TGCGCCAGCAGTTCCATTGGGACAGCCAAGGCCGGGGAGCTGTTTTTT CASSSIGTAKAGELFF
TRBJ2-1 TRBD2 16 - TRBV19 TGTGCCAGTAGTATTTTGCCGCTAGCGGGTTACAATGAGCAGTTCTTC CASSILPLAGYNEQFF
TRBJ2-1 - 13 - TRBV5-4 TGTGCCAGCAGCCTCGCCGGCGGGAATGAGCAGTTCTTC CASSLAGGNEQFF
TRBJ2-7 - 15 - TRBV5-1 TGCGCCAGCAGCTTAATGGCAGGGCGGCCCTACGAGCAGTACTTC CASSLMAGRPYEQYF
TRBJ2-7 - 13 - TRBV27 TGTGCCAGCAGTTTATCGATTCGGTACGAGCAGTACTTC CASSLSIRYEQYF
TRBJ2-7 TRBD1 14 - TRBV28 TGTGCCAGCAGTCGAACGGACAGGCCGGGGGAGCAGTACTTC CASSRTDRPGEQYF
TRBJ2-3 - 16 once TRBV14 TGTGCCAGCAGCCCTTGGGAAAGGACCAGCACAGATACGCAGTATTTT CASSPWERTSTDTQYF
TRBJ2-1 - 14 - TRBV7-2 TGTGCCAGCAGCTTAGCTTCTAGCAACGATGAGCAGTTCTTC CASSLASSNDEQFF